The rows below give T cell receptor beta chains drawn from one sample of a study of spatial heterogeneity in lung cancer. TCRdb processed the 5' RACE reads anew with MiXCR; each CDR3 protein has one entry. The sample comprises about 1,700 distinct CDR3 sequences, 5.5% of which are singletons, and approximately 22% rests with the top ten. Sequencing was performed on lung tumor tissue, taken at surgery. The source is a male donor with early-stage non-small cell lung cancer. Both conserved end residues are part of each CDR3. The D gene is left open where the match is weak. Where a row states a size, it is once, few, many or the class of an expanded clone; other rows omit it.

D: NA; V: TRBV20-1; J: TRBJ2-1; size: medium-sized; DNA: TGCAGTGCACCGAGGGGGGCTTGGAACAATGAGCAGTTCTTC; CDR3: CSAPRGAWNNEQFF
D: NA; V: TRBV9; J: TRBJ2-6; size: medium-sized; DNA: TGTGCCAGCAGCCCCCGGGCGCACCACTCTGGGGCCAACGTCCTGACTTTC; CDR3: CASSPRAHHSGANVLTF
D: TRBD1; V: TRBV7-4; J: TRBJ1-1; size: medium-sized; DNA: TGTGCCAGCAGCTCTGACTACACTCTCAGCCGGGACAGGGTGAACACTGAAGCTTTCTTT; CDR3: CASSSDYTLSRDRVNTEAFF
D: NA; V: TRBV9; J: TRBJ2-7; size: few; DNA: TGTGCCAGCAGCGTAGGACCACAAGTCGCCAGGGTAAACGACGAGCAGTACTTC; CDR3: CASSVGPQVARVNDEQYF
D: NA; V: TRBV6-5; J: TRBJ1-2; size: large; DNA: TGTGCCAGCAGTCAAAACAGGGAGGGCTATGGCTACACCTTC; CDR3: CASSQNREGYGYTF
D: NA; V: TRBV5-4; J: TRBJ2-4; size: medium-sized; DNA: TGTGCCAGCAGCTTGGCCGAAAAGGGACATCAGTACTTC; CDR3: CASSLAEKGHQYF
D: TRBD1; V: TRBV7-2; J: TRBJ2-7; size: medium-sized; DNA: TGTGCCAGCAGCTTATCACAGGGGAACTACGAGCAGTACTTC; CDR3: CASSLSQGNYEQYF
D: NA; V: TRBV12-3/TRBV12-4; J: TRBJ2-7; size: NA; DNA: TGTGCCAGCAGTTTAGCGGGGGGCAGGTACGAGCAGTACTTC; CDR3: CASSLAGGRYEQYF
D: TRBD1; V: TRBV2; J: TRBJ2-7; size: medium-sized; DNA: TGTGCCAGCTCCCAGGGGGACAGGGGCATGGGCGAGCAGTACTTC; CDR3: CASSQGDRGMGEQYF
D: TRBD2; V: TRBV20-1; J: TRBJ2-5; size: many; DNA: TGCAGTGCTAGTATAGCGGGGGGCGATATGCTTCAAGAGACCCAGTACTTC; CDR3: CSASIAGGDMLQETQYF
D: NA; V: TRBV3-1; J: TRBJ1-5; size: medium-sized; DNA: TGTGCCAGCAGCCAAGTTGGGGGTAGCAATCAGCCCCAGCATTTT; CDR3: CASSQVGGSNQPQHF
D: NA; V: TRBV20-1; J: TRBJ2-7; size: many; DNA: TGCAGTGCTCACCGGGACTTCTACGAGCAGTACTTC; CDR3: CSAHRDFYEQYF
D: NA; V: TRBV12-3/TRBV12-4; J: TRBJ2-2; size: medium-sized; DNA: TGTGCCAGCAGTTTCATGGTTCCCACCGGGGAGCTGTTTTTT; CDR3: CASSFMVPTGELFF
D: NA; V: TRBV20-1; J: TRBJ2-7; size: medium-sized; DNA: TGCAGTGCTAGAAGAGCGTTAGCGTCCTCCTACGAGCAGTACTTC; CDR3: CSARRALASSYEQYF
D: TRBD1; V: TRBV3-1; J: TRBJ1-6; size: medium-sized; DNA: TGTGCCAGCAGCCCCTCGGCAGGGGGCAACACCCTCCACTTT; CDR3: CASSPSAGGNTLHF
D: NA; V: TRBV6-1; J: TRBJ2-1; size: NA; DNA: TGTGCCAGTCTTAGCGGCCAATCCTACAATGAGCAGTTCTTC; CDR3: CASLSGQSYNEQFF
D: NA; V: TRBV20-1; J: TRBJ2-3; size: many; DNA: TGCAGTGCTCGCAGACAGTCGATCACAGATACGCAGTATTTT; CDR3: CSARRQSITDTQYF
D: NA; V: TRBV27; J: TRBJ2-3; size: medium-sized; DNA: TGTGCCAGCACAAGGCCCGCATCAAATACGCAGTATTTT; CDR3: CASTRPASNTQYF
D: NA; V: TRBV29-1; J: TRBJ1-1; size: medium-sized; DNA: TGCAGCGTTCTGGATCAGGTGAACACTGAAGCTTTCTTT; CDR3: CSVLDQVNTEAFF
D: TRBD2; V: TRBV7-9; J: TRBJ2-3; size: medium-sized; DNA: TGTGCCAGCAGCCTTGGACTAGTAGATACGCAGTATTTT; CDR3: CASSLGLVDTQYF
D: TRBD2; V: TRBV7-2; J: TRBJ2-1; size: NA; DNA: TGTGCCAGCAGCCCTTCACTAGCGCTCGGGGGTGAGCAGTTCTTC; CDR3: CASSPSLALGGEQFF
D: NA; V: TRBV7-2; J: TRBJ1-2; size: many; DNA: TGTGCCAGCGGTTTAGGAGGGGGTGGTGATGGCTACACCTTC; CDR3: CASGLGGGGDGYTF
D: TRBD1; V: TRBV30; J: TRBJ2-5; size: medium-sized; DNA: TGTGACTGGAGTGTACGAACAGGGGCAGAGACCCAGTACTTC; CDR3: CDWSVRTGAETQYF
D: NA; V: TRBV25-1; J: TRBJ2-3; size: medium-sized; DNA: TGTGCCAGCAGTGACACCGGGGGTTTCGCAGATACGCAGTATTTT; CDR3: CASSDTGGFADTQYF
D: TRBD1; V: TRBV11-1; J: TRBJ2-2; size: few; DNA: TGTGCCAGCAGCCGGGACAGGGGGAACACCGGGGAGCTGTTTTTT; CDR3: CASSRDRGNTGELFF
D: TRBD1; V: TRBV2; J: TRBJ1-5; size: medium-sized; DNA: TGTGCCAGCAGTGGGCACAGGGGGGTGGCAGGCAATCAGCCCCAGCATTTT; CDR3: CASSGHRGVAGNQPQHF
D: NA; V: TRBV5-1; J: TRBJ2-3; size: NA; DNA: TGCGCCAGCAGCTTGGGGGCGAGAGATACGCAGTATTTT; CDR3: CASSLGARDTQYF